This T cell receptor (beta chain) was identified during a study of PD-L1 blockade in urothelial cancer (dated by TCRdb to the late 2010s). About the full investigation: All patients started therapy around 2014 and received atezolizumab 1,200 mg intravenously every 3 weeks. Roughly 9 patients reached durable clinical benefit, while fewer than 25 patients did not. Patients had an ECOG performance status of 0 or 1 and had received between 0 and 3 prior chemotherapy regimens. Pretreatment tumor samples, along with matched peripheral blood collected serially before and after atezolizumab treatment, underwent TCR sequencing. An exploratory multi-omic analysis was conducted of the somatic, immune and clinical correlates of response to PD-L1 blockade with atezolizumab in urothelial cancer. Blood samples were analyzed at 3 weeks after treatment start (second dose) and at 6 weeks after treatment start. Progression-free survival longer than 6 months counted as durable clinical benefit, and TCR features were additionally tested against both progression-free and overall survival. Pretreatment blood TCR-seq was available for fewer than 30 patients, at least one posttreatment blood collection was obtained for around 25 patients, and tumor TCR-seq was available for around 25 patients. In the same patients who had TCR sequencing, pretreatment tumors also underwent whole exome sequencing and RNA sequencing. About 90% of the 29 patients were males with bladder-origin urothelial cancer, and about 60% of the 29 reported a prior smoking history. Blood samples yielded a median of around 150,000 T cells and more than 80,000 unique TCRs, with median clonality 0.080. Findings and caveats that apply to the study as a whole: At 3 weeks after the start of treatment, tumor-associated TCR clones in peripheral blood had expanded more in patients with durable benefit (n of about 20, p = 0.022). Because of the small sample size (n ≈ 28) and the many exploratory analyses performed, the results are intended to be regarded as hypothesis-generating. Improved progression-free and overall survival was associated with having pretreatment peripheral blood TCR clonality below the median.

The CDR3 holds 13 amino acids from the cysteine to the phenylalanine. Left in the record is the CDR3 DNA by itself, 39 bases read in frame from the first base. The germline V gene sets CDR1 to MDHEN and CDR2 to SYDVKM. V sheds 6 bases and J sheds 9 bases, leaving 14 bases between their ends. The cohort included 29 patients with locally advanced or metastatic urothelial carcinoma who were treated at Memorial Sloan Kettering on a trial protocol. Peripheral blood mononuclear cells were collected pretreatment and during treatment, with between 1 and 8 total time points obtained per patient. The Qiagen DNeasy Blood extraction kit was used to purify genomic DNA from total PBMCs and tumor samples. PBMCs were collected pretreatment and during treatment and were isolated and stored as previously described. Synthetic TCR analog templates were spiked into each PCR to estimate absolute template abundance from read counts. Using the immunoSEQ assay, TCRbeta CDR3 regions were amplified from genomic DNA with bias-controlled V and J gene primers. Sequencing of rearranged TCRbeta segments was performed at approximately 20X coverage. On the study's bioinformatics: Sequencing errors were corrected by clustering, and CDR3s were annotated against IMGT so that V, D and J genes could be assigned. Downstream analyses used only productive TCRbeta rearrangements and left out out-of-frame or stop-codon sequences. Clonality was computed as one minus Shannon entropy normalized by the log of the number of unique productive sequences. Clones differing between time points or between blood and tumor were identified by Fisher's exact test with Benjamini-Hochberg correction at adjusted p below 0.01. TCRdb's version of the immuneACCESS table is confined to in-frame rearrangements and falls short of the full clone set. An unresolved V gene accounts for under half of the shortfall where checked; the remainder is of unknown origin. Clone size and V and J calls were adopted from that table, with D and trimming inferred from the DNA. The sample has tens of thousands of clones on record, about four fifths of them singletons. The biggest ten clones account for less than 3.5% of the sample.

This clone was counted between two and nine times. No cognate antigen has been identified for it. Per-base qualities were not stored, and no clone one base away is much larger. The TCR originated in a man between 70 and 80 years old with urothelial cancer. The sequence is built from TRBV28 and TRBJ2-2; TRBD1 could be the D gene, as 5 bases match. The input for sequencing was PBMCs, taken around atezolizumab (anti-PD-L1) treatment. The sequenced DNA is TGTGCCAGCAGCAGAGACCAGGACAGGGAGCTGTTTTTT. It is translated as CASSRDQDRELFF.